This T cell receptor beta chain comes out of a study of shared clonotypes between healthy human individuals. Study-level points and caveats: Clonotypes not shared had lower generation probabilities than those common to all four donors.

A word on this clone: Its antigen is unidentified.

V trimming: 0 bases; J trimming: 0 bases; junction bases outside the gene matches: 1. CDR3 length: 18 amino acids. Germline assignment: CDR1 SGHTA and CDR2 FQGTGA. The table came from immunoSEQ multiplex PCR; TCRdb's copy has only in-frame clones and leaves some out. The sample records 1 million to 1.2 million clones, approximately 80% being singletons. This chain uses TRBV7-3 with TRBJ2-1; TRBD2 agrees at 14 bases. The clonotype was recovered from a man aged 18-30 years in good health. Some clones in this sample may be carry-over from other donors' samples. The specimen was memory CD4+ T cells from PBMCs. The subset here: CD45RA-negative fraction. This chain's CDR3 is CASSLTGTSGSSYNEQFF. CDR3 in DNA: TGTGCCAGCAGCTTAACGGGGACTAGCGGGAGCTCCTACAATGAGCAGTTCTTC.